These T cell receptor beta chains were read from a single sample in a study of cytomegalovirus exposure and HLA in healthy donors. TCRdb's copy holds only in-frame clones and misses some; the assay was immunoSEQ multiplex PCR. In the table there are 140,000 to 150,000 clones, 85% to 95% of which are singletons. The sequencing input was PBMCs. Receptors were obtained from a man between 18 and 29 years old in good health and CMV-seropositive. Each CDR3 is given with its conserved first and last residue. D genes are given only for firm matches. Some rows mark clone size as missing; the rest say once, few, many or name a class of expanded clone.

>TRBV5-1|NA|TRBJ1-4|NA
CASSLGQGDEKLFF
TGCGCCAGCAGCTTAGGCCAAGGGGATGAAAAACTGTTTTTT
>TRBV25-1|NA|TRBJ2-5|NA
CASSDSAGGTQYF
TGTGCCAGCAGTGATTCGGCCGGGGGGACCCAGTACTTC
>TRBV4-1|NA|TRBJ2-3|TRBD2
CASSQVAGGTDTQYF
TGCGCCAGCAGCCAAGTAGCGGGAGGGACAGATACGCAGTATTTT
>TRBV7-5|NA|TRBJ1-5|NA
CVRSLKGEDQPQHF
TGTGTCAGAAGCTTAAAAGGGGAAGATCAGCCCCAGCATTTT
>TRBV27|NA|TRBJ2-7|NA
CASSYTLSYEQYF
TGTGCCAGCAGTTATACTCTTTCCTACGAGCAGTACTTC
>TRBV5-1|once|TRBJ2-7|NA
CASSQGHIYEQYF
TGCGCCAGCAGCCAGGGACACATCTACGAGCAGTACTTC
>TRBV5-6|NA|TRBJ2-3|NA
CASSLYKGGTDTQYF
TGTGCCAGCAGCTTGTATAAGGGCGGGACCGATACGCAGTATTTT
>TRBV6-5|NA|TRBJ2-3|NA
CASIGSGDTQYF
TGTGCCAGCATAGGGAGCGGCGATACGCAGTATTTT
>TRBV21-1|NA|TRBJ1-4|NA
CASSNFRGTENNEKLFF
TGTGCCAGCAGCAATTTCCGCGGGACAGAAAATAATGAAAAACTGTTTTTT
>TRBV28|NA|TRBJ2-7|TRBD1
CASSPTWDRVSYEQYF
TGTGCCAGCAGTCCAACCTGGGACAGGGTTTCCTACGAGCAGTACTTC
>TRBV4-1|NA|TRBJ2-1|NA
CASSQSRVDEQFF
TGCGCCAGCAGCCAATCCCGGGTCGATGAGCAGTTCTTC
>TRBV2|NA|TRBJ2-7|NA
CASNRDSAYSYEQYF
TGTGCCAGCAATCGGGACTCCGCATACTCCTACGAGCAGTACTTC
>TRBV28|NA|TRBJ1-4|NA
CASTLGGEKLFF
TGTGCCAGCACTCTAGGAGGAGAAAAACTGTTTTTT
>TRBV10-3|NA|TRBJ2-5|TRBD1
CAISTGQGGQETQYF
TGTGCCATCAGTACTGGACAGGGTGGCCAAGAGACCCAGTACTTC
>TRBV10-3|NA|TRBJ2-7|TRBD1
CATRTGQLNEQYF
TGTGCCACTCGGACAGGGCAGTTGAACGAGCAGTACTTC
>TRBV28|NA|TRBJ2-1|TRBD2
CASSSLRGGRNEQFF
TGTGCCAGCAGTTCACTTAGGGGCGGGAGGAATGAGCAGTTCTTC
>TRBV10-3|NA|TRBJ2-2|TRBD2
CAIATSGVNTGELFF
TGTGCCATCGCCACTAGCGGGGTTAACACCGGGGAGCTGTTTTTT
>TRBV28|NA|TRBJ2-7|TRBD1
CASNSPGQGRHEQYF
TGTGCCAGCAACTCCCCGGGACAGGGTAGGCACGAGCAGTACTTC
>TRBV18|NA|TRBJ2-3|NA
CASSVTERTDTQYF
TGTGCCAGCTCAGTTACAGAGCGCACAGATACGCAGTATTTT
>TRBV11-1|NA|TRBJ2-3|TRBD2
CASSFQTSGGPDTQYF
TGTGCCAGCAGCTTCCAGACTAGCGGGGGCCCAGATACGCAGTATTTT
>TRBV30|NA|TRBJ2-5|NA
CAWLRQETQYF
TGTGCCTGGCTCAGGCAAGAGACCCAGTACTTC
>TRBV4-1|NA|TRBJ2-5|TRBD1
CASSQEVTGYSVAQYF
TGCGCCAGCAGCCAAGAAGTGACAGGGTACTCTGTTGCCCAGTACTTC
>TRBV5-1|NA|TRBJ2-1|NA
CASSLGQASYNEQFF
TGCGCCAGCAGCTTGGGTCAAGCCTCATACAATGAGCAGTTCTTC
>TRBV27|NA|TRBJ2-4|TRBD1
CASSDGQGKNIQYF
TGTGCCAGCAGTGACGGACAGGGCAAAAACATTCAGTACTTC
>TRBV6-6|once|TRBJ2-5|NA
CASLESGDLQETQYF
TGTGCCAGTTTGGAGTCGGGGGACCTCCAAGAGACCCAGTACTTC
>TRBV2|few|TRBJ1-5|TRBD1
CASRGQGNQPQHF
TGTGCCAGCCGGGGACAGGGAAATCAGCCCCAGCATTTT
>TRBV2|NA|TRBJ2-3|NA
CASSVNGIGTDTQYF
TGTGCCAGCAGTGTGAACGGGATAGGCACAGATACGCAGTATTTT
>TRBV19|once|TRBJ1-3|TRBD1
CASSTPGQWDLRSGNTIYF
TGTGCCAGTAGTACTCCGGGACAGTGGGACCTTAGGAGTGGAAACACCATATATTTT
>TRBV5-1|NA|TRBJ2-7|NA
CASSETPSSSYEQYF
TGCGCCAGCAGCGAGACTCCATCGAGCTCCTACGAGCAGTACTTC
>TRBV2|NA|TRBJ2-2|TRBD2
CASRGTKRATGELFF
TGTGCCAGCCGCGGGACTAAGCGTGCCACCGGGGAGCTGTTTTTT
>TRBV2|NA|TRBJ2-1|NA
CASSGVSGTLKFLGFF
TGTGCCAGCAGTGGGGTATCGGGGACACTAAAATTCCTGGGCTTCTTC
>TRBV5-1|NA|TRBJ2-1|NA
CASSSPGGEQFF
TGCGCCAGCAGCTCCCCCGGCGGTGAGCAGTTCTTC
>TRBV7-9|NA|TRBJ2-3|TRBD2
CASSPPSGRGPDTQYF
TGTGCCAGCAGCCCCCCTAGCGGGAGGGGCCCAGATACGCAGTATTTT
>TRBV7-8|NA|TRBJ2-7|NA
CASSLVGDEQYF
TGTGCCAGCAGCTTAGTAGGGGACGAGCAGTACTTC
>TRBV7-2|NA|TRBJ2-5|NA
CASSSTPEGTQYF
TGTGCCAGCAGCTCAACCCCGGAGGGGACCCAGTACTTC
>TRBV9|NA|TRBJ1-1|NA
CASSGSLLNTEAFF
TGTGCCAGCAGCGGCTCACTTTTGAACACTGAAGCTTTCTTT
>TRBV28|NA|TRBJ2-5|NA
CASSLGQQETQYF
TGTGCCAGCAGCTTAGGACAACAAGAGACCCAGTACTTC
>TRBV28|NA|TRBJ2-2|TRBD1
CASSFRGGISIPGELFF
TGTGCCAGCAGTTTCCGAGGGGGCATCTCCATCCCCGGGGAGCTGTTTTTT
>TRBV10-3|NA|TRBJ2-7|TRBD1
CAITSGQASYEQYF
TGTGCCATCACCTCGGGACAGGCATCCTACGAGCAGTACTTC
>TRBV28|NA|TRBJ2-7|TRBD2
CASSWGGSGGYEQYF
TGTGCCAGCAGTTGGGGCGGGAGCGGCGGGTACGAGCAGTACTTC
>TRBV7-9|NA|TRBJ2-7|TRBD2
CASSSDTSGWAHFYEQYF
TGTGCCAGCAGCTCGGATACTAGCGGGTGGGCCCACTTCTACGAGCAGTACTTC
>TRBV2|NA|TRBJ1-6|NA
CASRTSGASPLHF
TGTGCCAGCAGGACATCAGGGGCCTCACCCCTCCACTTT
>TRBV18|NA|TRBJ1-6|NA
CASSLDNNSPLHF
TGTGCCAGCTCACTGGACAATAATTCACCCCTCCACTTT
>TRBV9|NA|TRBJ2-2|NA
CASSVGLTNTGELFF
TGTGCCAGCAGCGTGGGACTGACGAACACCGGGGAGCTGTTTTTT
>TRBV30|NA|TRBJ1-1|NA
CAWSRRGNTEAFF
TGTGCCTGGAGTCGACGGGGGAACACTGAAGCTTTCTTT
>TRBV27|NA|TRBJ2-7|TRBD2
CASSLGLAGSYEQYF
TGTGCCAGCAGTTTGGGGCTAGCGGGCTCCTACGAGCAGTACTTC
>TRBV7-9|once|TRBJ2-5|TRBD2
CASSLAFGLAGVRETQYF
TGTGCCAGCAGCTTAGCCTTTGGGCTAGCGGGCGTGAGGGAGACCCAGTACTTC
>TRBV5-1|NA|TRBJ2-7|TRBD2
CASSFGLADALYEQYF
TGCGCCAGCAGCTTCGGACTAGCGGACGCCCTCTACGAGCAGTACTTC
>TRBV2|NA|TRBJ2-7|TRBD2
CASSPGTTPYEQYF
TGTGCCAGCAGCCCCGGGACTACACCCTACGAGCAGTACTTC
>TRBV30|NA|TRBJ2-7|NA
CAWSVLGSGEQYF
TGTGCCTGGAGTGTACTAGGGTCGGGAGAGCAGTACTTC
>TRBV28|NA|TRBJ2-5|TRBD1
CASSRDRGGETQYF
TGTGCCAGCAGCCGAGACAGGGGCGGGGAGACCCAGTACTTC
>TRBV5-4|NA|TRBJ2-1|TRBD2
CASSLTSGFADEQFF
TGTGCCAGCAGCCTAACTAGCGGGTTCGCCGATGAGCAGTTCTTC
>TRBV10-3|NA|TRBJ2-6|TRBD1
CAISEFWDRVDFPLSGANVLTF
TGTGCCATCAGTGAATTTTGGGACAGGGTTGACTTCCCCCTCTCTGGGGCCAACGTCCTGACTTTC
>TRBV6-5|NA|TRBJ2-1|NA
CASSYRWGQDFNEQFF
TGTGCCAGCAGTTACCGGTGGGGGCAGGATTTTAATGAGCAGTTCTTC